Listed here are 15 T cell receptor beta chains from one sample, sequenced in a study of molecular identifiers for immune sequencing clone quantification. One entry per CDR3 protein, called by TCRdb with MiXCR from the PCR reads. The table includes about 68,000 distinct CDR3 sequences, 18% detected once. Sequenced: naive CD8+ T cells from blood, with Jurkat cell RNA spiked in. Subset specified: FACS-sorted CD8+CD4-CCR7+CD45RA+ naive T cells. These receptor sequences come from a human donor in good health. Some libraries in this study had Jurkat cell RNA spiked in.

This clonotype was found many times. The CDR3 loop is CASSLAFEQFF. Here the CDR3 DNA reads TGTGCCAGCAGCTTAGCTTTTGAGCAGTTCTTC. The V call is TRBV7-8, the J call TRBJ2-1; D ambiguous. The CDR3 spans 11 residues. The germline V gene has CDR1 SGHVS and CDR2 FQNEAQ. V shed 0 bases and J shed 9 bases, with 3 bases lying between them.

As to this clonotype: A much larger clone lies one base from this, so it may be a read error. The chain has TRBV7-9 and TRBJ1-6, with TRBD1 as a possible D gene (6 bases). Trimming removed 11 bases from V and 2 bases from J, with 28 bases in between. This CDR3 region has 19 residues. The germline V gene has CDR1 SEHNR and CDR2 FQNEAQ (reference sequence). For the CDR3, the DNA is TGTGCCGGCACCTTAGTCGTCCCGAGGACAGAAACCTATAATTCACCCCTCCACTTT. It is translated as CAGTLVVPRTETYNSPLHF.

This clonotype occurred many times. The chain joins TRBV20-1 to TRBJ2-1, with 9 bases aligning to TRBD2. CDR1 and CDR2 from the germline V gene are DFQATT and SNEGSKA (reference sequence). The trim removed 6 bases at V and 6 bases at J, leaving 15 bases unmatched. The CDR3 consists of 16 residues. The CDR3 coding sequence is TGCAGTGCAATACTATTCCCGGGACTAGCAGTCAATGAGCAGTTCTTC. Its translation: CSAILFPGLAVNEQFF.

Many counts were recorded for this clonotype. The chain links TRBV29-1 to TRBJ2-7; 9 nucleotides agree with TRBD1. With V trimmed by 3 bases and J by 3 bases, 6 bases remained unmatched. Germline V gives CDR1 SQVTM, CDR2 ANQGSEA. This CDR3 has 14 residues. This CDR3 reads CSVEVDRGFYEQYF. DNA for the CDR3: TGCAGCGTTGAGGTGGACAGGGGTTTCTACGAGCAGTACTTC.

This clonotype occurred many times. The chain joins TRBV7-9 to TRBJ2-7; the D call may be TRBD1 or TRBD2 (6 bases each). Germline loops: CDR1 SEHNR, CDR2 FQNEAQ (reference sequence). Deletions cut 5 bases from V and 1 base from J, with 21 bases between. The length of the CDR3 is 17 residues. CDR3 loop: CASSAPPEGGASYEQYF. The DNA for the CDR3 is TGTGCCAGCAGCGCCCCGCCAGAGGGGGGAGCGTCCTACGAGCAGTACTTC.

V gene TRBV25-1 combines with J gene TRBJ2-1; a weak D match, TRBD1 (6 bases). Trimming stripped 6 bases from V and 9 bases from J, with 9 bases between. The CDR3 extends over 11 amino acids. Germline V gene sequence: CDR1 MGHDK, CDR2 SYGVNS. CDR3 in DNA: TGTGCCAGCAGAGTAGGGGGTGAGCAGTTCTTC. Translating it yields CASRVGGEQFF.

This clonotype was found many times. This chain's CDR3 is CAWTPGTGNNSPLHF. In DNA, the CDR3 is TGTGCCTGGACCCCAGGGACGGGAAATAATTCACCCCTCCACTTT. The chain is built from TRBV30 and TRBJ1-6, with D possibly matching TRBD1 (5 bases). The CDR3 spans 15 residues. Looked up from germline, CDR1 is GTSNPN and CDR2 is SVGIG (reference sequence). V was pared by 4 bases and J by 5 bases, with 15 bases between. Based on the CDR3 plus reference TRBV30 and TRBJ1-6, the full variable domain is SQTIHQWPATLVQPVGSPLSLECTVEGTSNPNLYWYRQAAGRGLQLLFYSVGIGQISSEVPQNLSASRPQDRQFILSSKKLLLSDSGFYLCAWTPGTGNNSPLHFGNGTRLTVT.

This clonotype was seen repeatedly, ten times or more. The chain employs TRBV3-1 and TRBJ2-7; D is ambiguous. The germline V gene encodes CDR1 LGHDT and CDR2 YNNKEL (reference sequence). V dropped 0 bases and J dropped 2 bases, with 11 bases sitting between them. The CDR3 has 15 amino acids. The DNA of the CDR3 is TGTGCCAGCAGCCAAGATTCGAGCCCAGCCTACGAGCAGTACTTC. Protein product: CASSQDSSPAYEQYF.

This clonotype was found many times. The CDR3 sequence: CASSFEGLRSSTDTQYF. DNA of the CDR3: TGTGCCAGCAGCTTCGAGGGATTAAGATCTAGCACAGATACGCAGTATTTT. The chain employs TRBV7-9 and TRBJ2-3; tentatively, D is TRBD2 (5 bases). The germline V gene has CDR1 SEHNR and CDR2 FQNEAQ (reference sequence). This CDR3 region has 17 residues. V gave up 3 bases and J gave up 0 bases, with 16 bases separating them.

By share of the sample, this clonotype is medium-sized (0.01 to 0.1%). This chain joins TRBV4-2 and TRBJ2-7; possibly TRBD2 for D (5 bases). CDR1 is LGHNA and CDR2 is YNFKEQ in the germline V gene. Trimming removed 1 base from V and 4 bases from J, with 5 bases in between. The length of the CDR3 is 12 residues. The CDR3 region is CASSQGRYEQYF. The CDR3 DNA sequence: TGTGCCAGCAGCCAAGGGAGGTACGAGCAGTACTTC.

This clonotype has ten or more counts. The J gene is TRBJ2-2, the V gene TRBV2; D ambiguous. The CDR3 length is 13 residues. Per the germline V gene, CDR1 is SNHLY and CDR2 is FYNNEI. V lost 3 bases and J 4 bases, leaving 6 bases between the germline ends. Here the CDR3 reads CASSDLGTGELFF. CDR3 sequence (DNA): TGTGCCAGCAGTGATTTGGGCACCGGGGAGCTGTTTTTT.

This clonotype was found once. A much more abundant neighbour one base away suggests this may be a read error. The genes are TRBV9 and TRBJ2-3; maybe TRBD2 (6 bases). This CDR3 is 14 amino acids long. Trimming took 6 bases from V and 0 from J, leaving 11 bases between them. From germline, CDR1 is SGDLS and CDR2 YYNGEE. Written as DNA, the CDR3 is TGTGCCAGCAACATCGGGGGTAGCACAGATACGCAGTATTTT. Encoded protein: CASNIGGSTDTQYF. The variable domain in full, with the rest retrieved from reference TRBV9 and TRBJ2-3, is DSGVTQTPKHLITATGQRVTLRCSPRSGDLSVYWYQQSLDQGLQFLIQYYNGEERAKGNILERFSAQQFPDLHSELNLSSLELGDSALYFCASNIGGSTDTQYFGPGTRLTVL.

At least ten counts were recorded for this clonotype. This rearrangement joins TRBV20-1 to TRBJ2-5, with 13 bases lining up with TRBD2. CDR1 is DFQATT, CDR2 SNEGSKA, per germline (reference sequence). The J segment lost 7 bases and the V segment lost 1 base, leaving 18 bases of the junction unmatched. The CDR3 loop spans 19 amino acids. CDR3 protein: CSARVPGTSGTIILGTQYF. The CDR3 bases are TGCAGTGCTAGAGTCCCAGGGACTAGCGGGACTATAATCTTGGGGACCCAGTACTTC.

This clonotype has a count of ten or more. The chain employs TRBV4-1 and TRBJ2-7, with TRBD2 as a possible D gene (6 bases). This CDR3 is 14 amino acids long. Germline CDR1 MGHRA, CDR2 YSYEKL. Trimming pared 1 base from V and 3 bases from J, leaving 10 bases between. The CDR3 region is CASSQVPSVYEQYF. As DNA, the CDR3 is TGCGCCAGCAGCCAAGTTCCTAGCGTCTACGAGCAGTACTTC.

This clonotype was counted a few times. The chain carries TRBV11-3 and TRBJ2-1; D is uncertain. The CDR3 covers 15 residues. Germline lookup yields CDR1 SGHNT and CDR2 YENEEA. Deletions cut 3 bases from V and 9 bases from J, with 18 bases between. The CDR3 DNA is TGTGCCAGCAGCTTTGCGTCTAGTCCATACCCTGAGCAGTTCTTC. Amino acids: CASSFASSPYPEQFF. Looking up the rest from reference TRBV11-3 and TRBJ2-1 gives the full variable domain: EAGVVQSPRYKIIEKKQPVAFWCNPISGHNTLYWYLQNLGQGPELLIRYENEEAVDDSQLPKDRFSAERLKGVDSTLKIQPAELGDSAVYLCASSFASSPYPEQFFGPGTRLTVL.